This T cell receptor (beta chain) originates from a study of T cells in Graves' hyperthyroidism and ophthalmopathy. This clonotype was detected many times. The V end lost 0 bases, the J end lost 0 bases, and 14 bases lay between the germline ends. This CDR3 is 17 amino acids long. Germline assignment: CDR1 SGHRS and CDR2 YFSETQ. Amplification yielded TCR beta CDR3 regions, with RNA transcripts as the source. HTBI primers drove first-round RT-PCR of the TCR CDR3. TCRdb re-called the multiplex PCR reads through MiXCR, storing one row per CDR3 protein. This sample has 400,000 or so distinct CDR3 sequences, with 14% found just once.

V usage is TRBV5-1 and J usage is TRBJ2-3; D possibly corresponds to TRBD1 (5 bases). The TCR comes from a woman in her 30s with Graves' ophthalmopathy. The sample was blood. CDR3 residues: CASSLVQAYVSTDTQYF. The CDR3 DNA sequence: TGCGCCAGCAGCTTGGTACAGGCCTATGTGAGCACAGATACGCAGTATTTT.